This T cell receptor (beta chain) was identified in a study of T-cell memory formation after mild COVID-19. In the study overall: Largely, TCR clusters stayed within a single donor.

This clonotype was observed a few times. As yet, its antigen is unknown. V shed 6 bases and J 9 bases; nucleotides not matched to a gene: 5. This CDR3 spans 12 amino acids. Germline-derived CDR1 and CDR2 are KGHSH and LQKENI. MiXCR, run by TCRdb on the 5' RACE reads, gives a single entry per CDR3 protein. The profile shows fewer than 650,000 distinct CDR3 sequences, 15% to 20% of them singletons. Overall study results and limits: Later expanders leaned toward CD4+, whereas clones contracting from day 15 to 85 were balanced CD4/CD8. Memory cells collected pre-infection included some clones that later responded, suggesting cross-reactive memory joined.

The specimen was PBMCs or a T cell subset sorted from them (not recorded which). The TCR was taken from an adult woman who had mild COVID-19 (a few samples of this study predate the infection). Cell type and time point are not known. V gene TRBV18 combines with J gene TRBJ2-1; TRBD2 matches at 7 bases. The CDR3 nucleotides read TGTGCCAGCTCGCCTACTAGCGTTGAGCAGTTCTTC. Translated: CASSPTSVEQFF.